This entry features one TCR beta chain sequence. This sample was taken from a study of response to subunit inactivated influenza vaccine. TCRdb itself ran the RT-PCR reads through MiXCR, one entry per CDR3 protein. Found here are 500,000 to 700,000 distinct CDR3 sequences, approximately 22% of them singletons; the top ten hold roughly 2.8%. These same data were also listed under a study on T cells expressing NK-cell markers. As that study records: The authors made TCR beta cDNA libraries by 5'RACE template switching. This switching added a universal primer site and UMIs. In sorted CD3+CD56+NKG2C+, CD3+CD56+NKG2C- and CD3+CD56-NKG2C+ T cells, TCR beta repertoires were obtained. Dominant NKG2C+ clonotypes made up about 1.0-7.5% of CD8+ T cells in roughly 6 donors. The CD3+CD56-NKG2C+ fraction of several donors was also led by these clonotypes. The HCMV specificity of the expanded NKG2C+ T cell clones stayed unresolved.

The clonotype originates from a man aged 50-59 years who received an inactivated influenza vaccine. The sequencing used CD4+ T cells sorted from PBMCs, collected 12 days after vaccination.

CDR3 DNA sequence: TGTGCCAGCAGTCCCGAGGCTGGGGCCAACGTCCTGACTTTC. Translation: CASSPEAGANVLTF. V gene TRBV6-4 combines with J gene TRBJ2-6; D is undetermined. V was clipped by 5 bases and J by 2 bases, with 7 bases between them. CDR1 and CDR2 (germline): MRHNA, SNTAGT. The CDR3 extends over 14 amino acids.